The clone carrying this T cell receptor (beta chain) was found many times. The antigen is not known. Compared with germline, one end of the junction differs, possibly owing to a read error. 5'RACE primed at constant segments yielded TCR alpha and TCR beta cDNA libraries bearing sample barcodes and UMIs. Using its own MiXCR run on the 5' RACE reads, TCRdb lists one record per CDR3 protein. The table has 140,000 or so distinct CDR3 sequences, roughly 6.3% seen once. The CDR3 runs 17 residues. The germline V gene has CDR1 SSHAT and CDR2 FNYEAQ (reference sequence). The sample belongs to a study of T-cell memory formation after mild COVID-19. Findings and caveats of the study: From day 15 to 85, contracting clones were balanced between CD4 and CD8, whereas later expanders leaned toward CD4+. Some SARS-CoV-2-responding clones were already detected in memory before infection.

This chain joins TRBV7-7 and TRBJ2-7, with 12 nucleotides matching TRBD2. The receptor was derived from an adult woman who had mild COVID-19 (a few samples of this study predate the infection). Cell type and time point are not known. The sequenced sample consisted of PBMCs or a T cell subset sorted from them (not recorded which). This chain's CDR3 is CASSLAPPTSGGYEQYF. The CDR3 coding sequence is TGTGCTAGCAGCTTAGCCCCTCCGACTAGCGGGGGCTACGAGCAGTACTTC.